This T cell receptor beta chain was captured by sequencing in a study of T cell clonotyping in hematopoietic cell transplantation. TCRdb keeps only in-frame clones here, not all; method: immunoSEQ multiplex PCR. The top ten clones hold 45% to 65% of a sample with approximately 8,800 clones, approximately 84% of them seen once. This clone showed up just once. Its antigen remains unknown. The germline CDR1 and CDR2 sequences are SEHNR and FQNEAQ (reference sequence). This CDR3 has 14 amino acids. Trimming took 5 bases from V and 4 from J, leaving 12 bases between them. Broader study findings: Broader posttransplant TCR repertoire diversity was predicted by graft donor and pretransplant recipient Inverse Simpson Index values. Without cell sorting, CD4 versus CD8 contributions remain unresolved.

Sample: PBMCs, taken at the time of graft-versus-host disease after allogeneic stem cell transplant. The chain couples TRBV7-9 to TRBJ1-5; no reliable D call. The sequence was obtained from a male patient in his sixties or seventies who had an allogeneic stem cell transplant from an unrelated donor, so the T cells may come from the graft donor. Some clones in this sample may be carry-over from other donors' samples. The CDR3 coding sequence is TGTGCCAGCAGCGGGGATCGAGGGAATCAGCCCCAGCATTTT. This gives the protein CASSGDRGNQPQHF.